This T cell receptor beta chain was found in a study of T cell responses to AZD1222 COVID-19 vaccine. Regarding the study as a whole: Spike-specific TCR breadth and depth rose after two AZD1222 doses.

With regard to this clone: Its specificity is not known.

The length of the CDR3 is 12 residues. V gave up 2 bases and J gave up 7 bases, with 8 bases separating them. Germline-derived CDR1 and CDR2 are MGHDK and SYGVNS. The table came from immunoSEQ multiplex PCR; TCRdb's copy has only in-frame clones and leaves some out. Of approximately 110,000 clones in the sample, approximately 90% were seen once. This TCR came from an adult in good health. Sequencing was performed on peripheral blood, taken on day 0 of AZD1222 vaccination. V gene TRBV25-1 combines with J gene TRBJ1-1, with a possible D match to TRBD1 (5 bases). CDR3 sequence: CASSEGGLEAFF. The CDR3 DNA follows: TGTGCCAGCAGTGAAGGGGGTCTTGAAGCTTTCTTT.